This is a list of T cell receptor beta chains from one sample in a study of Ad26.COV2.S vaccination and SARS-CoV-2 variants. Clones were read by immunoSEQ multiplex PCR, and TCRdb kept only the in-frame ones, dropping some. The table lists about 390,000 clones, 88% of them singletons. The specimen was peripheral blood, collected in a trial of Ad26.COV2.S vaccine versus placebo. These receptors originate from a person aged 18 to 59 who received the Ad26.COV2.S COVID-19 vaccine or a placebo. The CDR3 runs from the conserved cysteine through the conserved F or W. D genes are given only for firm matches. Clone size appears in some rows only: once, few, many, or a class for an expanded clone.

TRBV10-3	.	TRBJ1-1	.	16	TGTGCCATCAGTGAGTCACAGGGCCTACAGAACACTGAAGCTTTCTTT	CAISESQGLQNTEAFF
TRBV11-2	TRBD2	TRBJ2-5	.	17	TGTGCCAGCAGCTTAGATTCCCGGCTAGCGGGGGCGGAGACCCAGTACTTC	CASSLDSRLAGAETQYF
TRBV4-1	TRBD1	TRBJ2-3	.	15	TGCGCCAGCAGCCAACAGACAGGGGAGGTAGATACGCAGTATTTT	CASSQQTGEVDTQYF
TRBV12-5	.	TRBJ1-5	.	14	TGTGCTAGTGGTTTGGTACACGGTTTTTTTCCCCAGCATTTT	CASGLVHGFFPQHF
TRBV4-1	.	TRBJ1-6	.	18	TGCGCCAGCAGCCAAGATCCGGGCCAGGTCTGGAGTAATTCACCCCTCCACTTT	CASSQDPGQVWSNSPLHF
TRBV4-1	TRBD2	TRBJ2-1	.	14	TGCGCCAGCGCGAGCGGGGGTACTAACAATGAGCAGTTCTTC	CASASGGTNNEQFF
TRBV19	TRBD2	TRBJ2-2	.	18	TGTGCCAGTAGTATAGTAGGGGGACTAGCGGCGAACACCGGGGAGCTGTTTTTT	CASSIVGGLAANTGELFF
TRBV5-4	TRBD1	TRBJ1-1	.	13	TGTGCCAGCAGCCCGACAGGGAGGACTGAAGCTTTCTTT	CASSPTGRTEAFF
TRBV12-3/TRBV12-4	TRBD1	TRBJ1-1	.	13	TGTGCCAGCACCACAGGGGGGAGGGCTGAAGCTTTCTTT	CASTTGGRAEAFF
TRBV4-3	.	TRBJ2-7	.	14	TGCGCCAGCAGCCAAGGGAGAGTTTCCTACGAGCAGTACTTC	CASSQGRVSYEQYF
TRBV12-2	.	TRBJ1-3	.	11	TGTGCCCCCAGCTCTGGAAACACCATATATTTT	CAPSSGNTIYF
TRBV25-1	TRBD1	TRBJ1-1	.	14	TGTGCCAGCAGTGAGACAGGGGTGAGTACTGAAGCTTTCTTT	CASSETGVSTEAFF
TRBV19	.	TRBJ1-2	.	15	TGTGCCAGTAGTGAGGGGCCTAAGGAGAACTATGGCTACACCTTC	CASSEGPKENYGYTF
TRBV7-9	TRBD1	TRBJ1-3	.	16	TGTGCCAGCAGCACTTTGACAGGGCCGATCGGAAACACCATATATTTT	CASSTLTGPIGNTIYF
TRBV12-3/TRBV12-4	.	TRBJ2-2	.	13	TGTGCCAGCACCCTGGAGGACACCGGGGAGCTGTTTTTT	CASTLEDTGELFF
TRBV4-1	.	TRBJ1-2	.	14	TGCGCCAGCAGCCAAGATGGGGCCAGCTATGGCTACACCTTC	CASSQDGASYGYTF
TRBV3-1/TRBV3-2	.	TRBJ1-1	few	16	TGTGCCAGCAGCCCCAGCTTAACCTCGATGAACACTGAAGCTTTCTTT	CASSPSLTSMNTEAFF
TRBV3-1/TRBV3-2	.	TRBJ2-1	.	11	TGTGCCAGCAGCTTCCGGGACGGGAAGTTCTTC	CASSFRDGKFF
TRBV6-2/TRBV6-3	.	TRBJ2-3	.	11	TGTGCCAGCAGTTCGTCCGATACGCAGTATTTT	CASSSSDTQYF
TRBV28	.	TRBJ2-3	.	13	TGTGCCAGCAGTTTATCTTCGACAGATACGCAGTATTTT	CASSLSSTDTQYF
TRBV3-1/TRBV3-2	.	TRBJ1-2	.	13	TGTGCCAGCAGCCAAGCAGCTAACTATGGCTACACCTTC	CASSQAANYGYTF
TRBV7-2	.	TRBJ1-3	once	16	TGTGCCAGCAGCTCAAAGGGGGGCAGCTCTGGAAACACCATATATTTT	CASSSKGGSSGNTIYF
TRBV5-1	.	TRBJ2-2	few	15	TGCGCCAGCAGCACCTATCAGGGATCCACCGGGGAGCTGTTTTTT	CASSTYQGSTGELFF